These 3 T cell receptor beta chains were all obtained from the same sample, sequenced in a study of T cells in Graves' hyperthyroidism and ophthalmopathy. RNA transcripts gave rise to amplified TCR beta CDR3 regions. The HTBI primer set served for first-round RT-PCR of the TCR CDR3. Each CDR3 protein is one row after TCRdb ran MiXCR on the multiplex PCR reads. The sample has 600,000 to 750,000 distinct CDR3 sequences; about 18% are singletons. The sequenced sample was blood. All receptors come from a middle-aged man with Graves' hyperthyroidism.

This clonotype was recorded a few times. The CDR3 DNA reads TGTGCCAGCAGTGAATATACAGGGCCCATGAACACTGAAGCTTTCTTT. It specifies CASSEYTGPMNTEAFF. The J gene is TRBJ1-1, the V gene TRBV25-1, with a possible D match to TRBD1 (6 bases). V lost 0 bases and J lost 0, with 11 bases in between. This CDR3 is built from 16 residues. Per germline, CDR1 MGHDK and CDR2 SYGVNS. Filled out from reference TRBV25-1 and TRBJ1-1, the complete variable domain reads EADIYQTPRYLVIGTGKKITLECSQTMGHDKMYWYQQDPGMELHLIHYSYGVNSTEKGDLSSESTVSRIRTEHFPLTLESARPSHTSQYLCASSEYTGPMNTEAFFGQGTRLTVV.

At least ten counts were recorded for this clonotype. The chain couples TRBV19 to TRBJ2-5; D remains unclear. Trimming stripped 4 bases from V and 2 bases from J, with 17 bases between. Looked up from germline, CDR1 is LNHDA and CDR2 is SQIVND (reference sequence). The CDR3 is 16 amino acids. CDR3 nucleotide sequence: TGTGCCAGTAGTAAACAATGGAGTGCGGTTCAAGAGACCCAGTACTTC. Encoded protein: CASSKQWSAVQETQYF.

The chain carries TRBV2 and TRBJ2-5; TRBD2 aligns across 15 bases. The CDR3 is 17 residues long. The V gene end was trimmed by 5 bases and the J gene end by 6 bases; junction bases not matched to a gene: 10. Germline CDR1 is SNHLY and CDR2 is FYNNEI. This chain's CDR3 is CASSPRTSGRGAKTQYF. CDR3 nucleotide sequence: TGTGCCAGCAGTCCACGGACTAGCGGGAGGGGGGCGAAGACCCAGTACTTC.